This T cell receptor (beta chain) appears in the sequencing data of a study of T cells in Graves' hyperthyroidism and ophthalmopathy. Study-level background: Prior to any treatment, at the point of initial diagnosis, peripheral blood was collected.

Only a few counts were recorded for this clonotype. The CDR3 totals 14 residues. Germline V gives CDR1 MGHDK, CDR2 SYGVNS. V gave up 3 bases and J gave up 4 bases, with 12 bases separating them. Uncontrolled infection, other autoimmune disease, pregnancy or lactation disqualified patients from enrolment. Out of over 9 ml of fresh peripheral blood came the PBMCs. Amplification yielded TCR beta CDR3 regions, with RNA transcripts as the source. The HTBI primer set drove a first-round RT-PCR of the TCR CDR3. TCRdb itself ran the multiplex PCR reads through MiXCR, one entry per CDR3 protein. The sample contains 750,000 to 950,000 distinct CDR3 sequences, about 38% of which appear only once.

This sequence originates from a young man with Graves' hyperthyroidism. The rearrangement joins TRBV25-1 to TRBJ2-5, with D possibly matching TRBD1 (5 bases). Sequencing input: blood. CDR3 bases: TGTGCCAGCAGTGATGGCAGGGTGGGAGAGACCCAGTACTTC. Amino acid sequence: CASSDGRVGETQYF.